These 11 T cell receptor beta chains were all obtained from the same sample, sequenced in a study of blood T cells in healthy people across ages. Combining a sample-barcoded 5' primer with a J-beta primer mix, a second PCR ran for roughly 7 to 12 cycles. TCRdb passed the 5' RACE reads through MiXCR, listing each CDR3 protein once. In the table there are about 1.8 million distinct CDR3 sequences, roughly 50% of which are singletons. Sequences were obtained from blood. These receptors were obtained from a woman aged 40 to 55 in good health.

V usage is TRBV4-1 and J usage is TRBJ2-3, with 7 bases fitting TRBD1. The germline V gene has CDR1 MGHRA and CDR2 YSYEKL. The CDR3 runs 16 residues. The junction had 12 bases not matched to a gene; V was cut back by 1 base and J by 8 bases. The CDR3 DNA sequence: TGCGCCAGCAGCCAAGGACCGGGGCAGGGGGAGAGTACGCAGTATTTT. Its protein product is CASSQGPGQGESTQYF.

V gene TRBV20-1 combines with J gene TRBJ2-7, with D uncertain. V was shortened by 3 bases and J by 4 bases, with 10 bases between the two germline ends. The CDR3 has 12 amino acids. Per germline, CDR1 DFQATT and CDR2 SNEGSKA (reference sequence). This CDR3 is CSARALRYEQYF. The DNA of the CDR3 is TGCAGTGCTAGGGCCCTGAGGTACGAGCAGTACTTC.

This clonotype appeared once. This rearrangement joins TRBV7-8 to TRBJ2-1; 10 nucleotides align to TRBD2. V lost 4 bases and J lost 0; bases outside the gene matches: 6. The CDR3 consists of 17 residues. Germline V gene lookup returns CDR1 SGHVS and CDR2 FQNEAQ. The CDR3 sequence: CASSSAAGGVSYNEQFF. CDR3 nucleotides: TGTGCCAGCAGCTCAGCAGCGGGGGGGGTCTCCTACAATGAGCAGTTCTTC.

This sequence joins TRBV6-2 or TRBV6-3 and TRBJ1-2; D not certain. The V gene lost 0 bases and the J gene lost 13 bases, with 12 bases spanning the gap. The CDR3 contains 12 residues. CDR1 is MNHEY, CDR2 SVGEGT, per germline. The CDR3 nucleotides read TGTGCCAGCAGTTACTCGAATTGGAGGTCCACCTTC. Its translation is CASSYSNWRSTF.

The chain combines TRBV12-3 or TRBV12-4 with TRBJ2-5; maybe TRBD1 (6 bases). Trimming removed 8 bases at V and 9 bases at J, with 22 bases between. The CDR3 has 14 residues. The CDR3 loop reads CASGSTGQMTAQYF. The CDR3 nucleotides are TGTGCCAGCGGGTCAACAGGGCAGATGACGGCCCAGTACTTC.

The J gene is TRBJ1-6, the V gene TRBV20-1; D is unresolved. The germline gives CDR1 DFQATT, CDR2 SNEGSKA (reference sequence). Deletions cut 5 bases from V and 0 bases from J, with 11 bases between. The CDR3 consists of 15 residues. This CDR3 is CSAWKVPSYNSPLHF. The CDR3 DNA reads TGCAGTGCTTGGAAAGTCCCCTCCTATAATTCACCCCTCCACTTT.

This clonotype showed up just a few times. The genes are TRBV6-2 or TRBV6-3 and TRBJ2-5; D gene uncertain. V was shortened by 4 bases and J by 3 bases, with 9 bases between the two germline ends. The CDR3 extends over 13 amino acids. The germline gives CDR1 MNHEY, CDR2 SVGEGT. Here the CDR3 reads CASSSDGEETQYF. In nucleotides, the CDR3 is TGTGCCAGCAGTTCCGACGGAGAAGAGACCCAGTACTTC.

The chain recombines TRBV7-8 with TRBJ1-2, with 9 nucleotides matching TRBD1. This CDR3 has 15 residues. Germline lookup yields CDR1 SGHVS and CDR2 FQNEAQ. V shed 3 bases, J shed 10 bases, and the junction held 12 bases outside the gene matches. Here the CDR3 DNA reads TGTGCCAGCAGCTTCGATCCGGGACAGGGAATCGACTACACCTTC. Its protein is CASSFDPGQGIDYTF.

The rearrangement joins TRBV7-2 to TRBJ2-3; 10 bases are shared with TRBD2. In germline, CDR1 is SGHTA, CDR2 FQGNSA. The CDR3 loop spans 15 amino acids. V gave up 0 bases and J gave up 6 bases; unmatched junction bases: 3. CDR3 nucleotide sequence: TGTGCCAGCAGCTTAGCTCTAGCGGGGGTGGATACGCAGTATTTT. Protein sequence: CASSLALAGVDTQYF.

This clonotype has just a few counts. This sequence joins TRBV4-2 and TRBJ2-3; 7 bases map to TRBD2. The germline V gene has CDR1 LGHNA and CDR2 YNFKEQ. The V and J ends lost 4 bases and 0 bases, in that order; junction bases with no gene match: 10. The CDR3 is 17 residues long. In nucleotides, the CDR3 is TGTGCCAGCAGCCCCACCCAGCGACTAGCTAGCACAGATACGCAGTATTTT. Translation: CASSPTQRLASTDTQYF.

This rearrangement joins TRBV15 to TRBJ2-3; D is perhaps TRBD2 (5 bases). Germline loops: CDR1 LNHNV, CDR2 YYDKDF (reference sequence). V was shortened by 0 bases and J by 0 bases, with 13 bases between the two germline ends. The CDR3 consists of 17 residues. CDR3 amino acids: CATSRDLGRTSTDTQYF. The CDR3 DNA follows: TGTGCCACCAGCAGAGATTTGGGCAGGACTAGCACAGATACGCAGTATTTT.